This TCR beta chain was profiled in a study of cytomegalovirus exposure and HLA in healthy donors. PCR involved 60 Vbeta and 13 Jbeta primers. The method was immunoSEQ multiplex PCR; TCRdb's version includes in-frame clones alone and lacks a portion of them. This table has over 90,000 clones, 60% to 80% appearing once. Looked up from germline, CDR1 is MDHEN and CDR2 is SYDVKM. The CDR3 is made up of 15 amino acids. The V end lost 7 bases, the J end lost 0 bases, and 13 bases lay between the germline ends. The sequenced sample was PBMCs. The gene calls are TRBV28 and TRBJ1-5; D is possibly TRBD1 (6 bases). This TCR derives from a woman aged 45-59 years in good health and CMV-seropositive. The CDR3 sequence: CASNAGTISNQPQHF. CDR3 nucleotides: TGTGCCAGCAACGCAGGGACAATTAGCAATCAGCCCCAGCATTTT.